A single sample gave rise to the 28 T cell receptor beta chains below, sequenced in a study of vaccination and CD4 T cells after COVID-19. The treatment was: roughly 10-day PBMC culture with coronavirus spike peptide pools or control peptides (ViraFEST assay). No antigens are known for them. Sequenced with the Oncomine TCR Beta short-read assay was DNA taken from cultured CD4+ T cells. MiXCR was run by TCRdb on the PCR reads, yielding one entry per CDR3 protein. The repertoire consists of 9,500 to 15,000 distinct CDR3 sequences, with 30% occurring once and the leading ten covering about 20%. The specimen sequenced was cultured CD4+ T cells from blood. All receptors come from a human donor with COVID-19.

A single count supports this clonotype. This chain connects TRBV11-2 to TRBJ2-7; D is possibly TRBD2 (6 bases). Germline lookup yields CDR1 SGHAT and CDR2 FQNNGV. The CDR3 sequence is 13 residues long. V lost 4 bases and J 6 bases, leaving 13 bases between the germline ends. Here the CDR3 reads CASSSGVGGEQYF. CDR3 bases: TGTGCCAGCAGCTCCGGAGTGGGGGGCGAGCAGTACTTC.

This chain uses TRBV4-3 with TRBJ1-2; 9 bases are a match to TRBD1. J was trimmed by 3 bases and V by 4 bases; bases with no gene match: 6. Germline V gene sequence: CDR1 LGHNA, CDR2 YSLEER. The CDR3 is 15 amino acids. The DNA for the CDR3 is TGCGCCAGCAGCCTTGCACAGGGGGCGGACTATGGCTACACCTTC. Its translation is CASSLAQGADYGYTF.

The sample holds a few counts of this clonotype. J is TRBJ2-5 and V is TRBV19, with D unclear. This CDR3 is 11 amino acids long. Germline V gene data show CDR1 as LNHDA and CDR2 as SQIVND (reference sequence). V shed 5 bases and J shed 5 bases, with 6 bases lying between them. The CDR3 coding sequence is TGTGCCAGTAGTTCTATGGAGACCCAGTACTTC. Protein sequence: CASSSMETQYF. Combining the CDR3 with reference TRBV19 and TRBJ2-5 gives the whole variable domain DGGITQSPKYLFRKEGQNVTLSCEQNLNHDAMYWYRQDPGQGLRLIYYSQIVNDFQKGDIAEGYSVSREKKESFPLTVTSAQKNPTAFYLCASSSMETQYFGPGTRLLVL.

This clonotype is judged large. This chain links TRBV20-1 with TRBJ1-5; no clear D. V gave up 3 bases and J gave up 3 bases, with 12 bases separating them. Germline lookup yields CDR1 DFQATT and CDR2 SNEGSKA (reference sequence). This CDR3 spans 14 amino acids. The chain's CDR3 is CSASGRQVNQPQHF. The CDR3 nucleotides are TGCAGTGCTAGTGGGCGGCAGGTCAATCAGCCCCAGCATTTT.

This clonotype was seen more than once but under ten times. The rearrangement uses TRBV10-3 and TRBJ2-5, with 8 bases aligning to TRBD2. CDR1 is ENHRY and CDR2 is SYGVKD in the germline V gene. The CDR3 totals 14 residues. The J segment lost 2 bases and the V segment lost 4 bases, leaving 3 bases of the junction unmatched. CDR3 in amino acids: CAISGSGGQETQYF. The CDR3 DNA reads as TGTGCCATCAGTGGGTCGGGGGGGCAAGAGACCCAGTACTTC.

The genes are TRBV20-1 and TRBJ2-5; 7 bases line up with TRBD1. There are 14 residues in the CDR3. The trim removed 6 bases at V and 3 bases at J, leaving 10 bases unmatched. In germline, CDR1 is DFQATT, CDR2 SNEGSKA (reference sequence). The CDR3 reads CSANHVQGEETQYF. CDR3 DNA sequence: TGCAGTGCCAACCACGTGCAGGGGGAAGAGACCCAGTACTTC.

The sample holds a few counts of this clonotype. The chain carries TRBV18 and TRBJ1-1; D might be TRBD1 (5 bases). The V gene lost 4 bases and the J gene lost 4 bases, with 10 bases spanning the gap. Germline CDR1 KGHSH, CDR2 LQKENI. The CDR3 covers 13 residues. CDR3 region: CASSQIDSTEAFF. CDR3 nucleotides: TGTGCCAGCTCACAAATTGACAGCACTGAAGCTTTCTTT.

The chain combines TRBV19 with TRBJ1-6; D remains ambiguous. From germline, CDR1 is LNHDA and CDR2 SQIVND (reference sequence). The CDR3 extends over 13 amino acids. Trimming left V 11 bases short and J 6 bases short, with 14 bases between. Here the CDR3 reads CAPAGHCNSPLHF. The DNA for the CDR3 is TGTGCCCCGGCCGGGCATTGTAATTCACCCCTCCACTTT.

The chain uses TRBV29-1 and TRBJ2-1; unclear D gene. With 4 bases removed from V and 2 bases from J, the gap between germline ends came to 3 bases. This CDR3 comprises 11 residues. Germline V gene data show CDR1 as SQVTM and CDR2 as ANQGSEA. CDR3 coding DNA: TGCAGCGTTGTGACCTACAATGAGCAGTTCTTC. Residues: CSVVTYNEQFF.

This clonotype showed up just a few times. The chain uses TRBV6-5 and TRBJ2-2; tentatively, D is TRBD1 (6 bases). V lost 2 bases to trimming and J lost 5 bases, with 12 bases between them. The length of the CDR3 is 15 residues. Germline V gives CDR1 MNHEY, CDR2 SVGAGI. The CDR3 protein is CASSYVGARTGELFF. The CDR3 region has the DNA TGTGCCAGCAGTTACGTGGGGGCGAGAACCGGGGAGCTGTTTTTT.

This clonotype was picked up a small number of times. The J gene is TRBJ2-3, the V gene TRBV30, with a weak D call TRBD1 (7 bases). Germline V gene sequence: CDR1 GTSNPN, CDR2 SVGIG (reference sequence). The V end was cut by 0 bases, the J end by 6 bases, with 19 bases between. CDR3 size: 16 residues. The CDR3 reads CAWSVQGTGVVDTQYF. Written as DNA, the CDR3 is TGTGCCTGGAGTGTACAGGGGACTGGGGTCGTTGATACGCAGTATTTT.

The chain couples TRBV6-1 to TRBJ2-1, with D hard to call. The germline CDR1 and CDR2 sequences are MNHNS and SASEGT. The length of the CDR3 is 12 residues. V lost 10 bases to trimming and J lost 8 bases, with 15 bases between them. CDR3 bases: TGTGCCATAGACCACTTGTCGGATGAGCAGTTCTTC. Encoded protein: CAIDHLSDEQFF.

This clonotype was detected only a few times. The rearrangement joins TRBV20-1 to TRBJ1-2; no definite D call. This CDR3 has 13 residues. Trimming took off 0 bases at V and 8 bases at J, with 13 bases between the two ends. CDR1 DFQATT and CDR2 SNEGSKA come from the germline V gene (reference sequence). CDR3 sequence: CSARDSRSDGYTF. CDR3 bases: TGCAGTGCTAGAGATAGCAGGTCGGACGGCTACACCTTC.

In its sample, this clonotype was seen a few times. CDR3 protein: CASRTGGSNYGYTF. Here the CDR3 DNA reads TGTGCCAGCAGGACAGGGGGCTCTAACTATGGCTACACCTTC. V usage is TRBV6-1 and J usage is TRBJ1-2, with 10 nucleotides matching TRBD1. CDR1 MNHNS and CDR2 SASEGT come from the germline V gene. V lost 6 bases and J lost 0; bases outside the gene matches: 1. This CDR3 has 14 amino acids.

The V and J genes are TRBV6-1 and TRBJ2-3, with a tentative D call TRBD2 (5 bases). The CDR3 covers 18 residues. The germline V and J ends were trimmed by 6 bases and 0 bases, with 22 bases remaining between them. CDR1 and CDR2 (germline): MNHNS, SASEGT. CDR3 nucleotide sequence: TGTGCCAGCAGCGCAACTCGGCAGGCGGGCCTCAGCACAGATACGCAGTATTTT. This gives the protein CASSATRQAGLSTDTQYF.

This clonotype was seen only a few times. The chain links TRBV7-3 to TRBJ2-3; D remains unclear. Trimming pared 5 bases from V and 1 base from J, leaving 10 bases between. Germline-derived CDR1 and CDR2 are SGHTA and FQGTGA. The CDR3 has 14 amino acids. CDR3 sequence (DNA): TGTGCCAGCAGCAAAAGTACTCGCACAGATACGCAGTATTTT. Its protein is CASSKSTRTDTQYF. Full variable domain (outside the CDR3, taken from reference TRBV7-3 and TRBJ2-3): GAGVSQTPSNKVTEKGKYVELRCDPISGHTALYWYRQSLGQGPEFLIYFQGTGAADDSGLPNDRFFAVRPEGSVSTLKIQRTERGDSAVYLCASSKSTRTDTQYFGPGTRLTVL.

This clonotype turned up a few times. V usage is TRBV27 and J usage is TRBJ2-2, with a weak D call TRBD1 (5 bases). Trimming left V 7 bases short and J 0 bases short, with 9 bases between. Germline V gene data show CDR1 as MNHEY and CDR2 as SMNVEV (reference sequence). This CDR3 has 14 residues. The CDR3 sequence is CASKGWSNTGELFF. The DNA of the CDR3 is TGTGCCAGCAAGGGGTGGTCGAACACCGGGGAGCTGTTTTTT.

This clonotype showed up just a few times. V usage is TRBV6-2 or TRBV6-3 and J usage is TRBJ2-7; no reliable D call. Trimming removed 2 bases from V and 3 bases from J, with 11 bases in between. Germline V gene data show CDR1 as MNHEY and CDR2 as SVGEGT. The CDR3 sequence is 14 residues long. The CDR3 reads CASSYRTEYYEQYF. CDR3 coding DNA: TGTGCCAGCAGTTACAGAACAGAATACTACGAGCAGTACTTC.

The chain couples TRBV5-1 to TRBJ2-7; D ambiguous. This CDR3 contains 14 residues. Germline lookup yields CDR1 SGHRS and CDR2 YFSETQ. V was clipped by 0 bases and J by 0 bases, with 7 bases between them. The CDR3 sequence: CASSLVAGSYEQYF. CDR3 coding DNA: TGCGCCAGCAGCTTGGTAGCAGGCTCCTACGAGCAGTACTTC.

The chain uses TRBV12-3 or TRBV12-4 and TRBJ1-6; TRBD1 is a possible D gene (6 bases). V dropped 2 bases and J dropped 0 bases, with 20 bases sitting between them. CDR3 length equals 20 residues. The CDR3 region has the DNA TGTGCCAGCAGTTTAAAGCACGGGACACCCAAGAGCTCCTATAATTCACCCCTCCACTTT. The encoded protein is CASSLKHGTPKSSYNSPLHF.

The table lists this clonotype with a few counts. The CDR3 DNA is TGTGCCAGCAGTCCCGCCGGACGGGAAGAAGAGACCCAGTACTTC. Translating gives CASSPAGREEETQYF. This chain links TRBV7-3 with TRBJ2-5, with D perhaps TRBD2 (5 bases). CDR3 length: 15 residues. Trimming stripped 6 bases from V and 3 bases from J, with 17 bases between. CDR1 is SGHTA and CDR2 is FQGTGA in the germline V gene.

This chain joins TRBV6-2 or TRBV6-3 and TRBJ1-3, with unresolved D. The V gene's germline CDR1 is MNHEY and CDR2 SVGEGT. Trimming took off 2 bases at V and 4 bases at J, with 3 bases between the two ends. The CDR3 extends over 12 amino acids. The CDR3 spells CASSYPGNTIYF. The CDR3 bases are TGTGCCAGCAGTTACCCGGGAAACACCATATATTTT.

This clonotype was seen only a few times. The V and J genes are TRBV2 and TRBJ2-2, with a possible D match to TRBD1 (6 bases). V was shortened by 4 bases and J by 0 bases, with 9 bases between the two germline ends. Germline V gene sequence: CDR1 SNHLY, CDR2 FYNNEI. The CDR3 loop spans 15 amino acids. The DNA for the CDR3 is TGTGCCAGCAGTGGGGACATCGCGAACACCGGGGAGCTGTTTTTT. Its protein is CASSGDIANTGELFF.

The chain's CDR3 is CASSPRRDGDTDTQYF. The CDR3 DNA follows: TGTGCCAGCAGCCCCCGCCGGGACGGAGACACAGATACGCAGTATTTT. The chain employs TRBV9 and TRBJ2-3, with D perhaps being TRBD1 or TRBD2 (5 bases each). Germline CDR1 is SGDLS and CDR2 is YYNGEE. The V end lost 4 bases, the J end lost 2 bases, and 17 bases lay between the germline ends. The CDR3 consists of 16 residues.

In its sample, this clonotype was seen a few times. The chain is built from TRBV20-1 and TRBJ1-4; no clear D. V lost 5 bases and J 0 bases, leaving 7 bases between the germline ends. CDR3 length equals 13 residues. Germline V CDR1 and CDR2: DFQATT, SNEGSKA (reference sequence). CDR3 nucleotide sequence: TGCAGTGCTTCAGATGCAACTAATGAAAAACTGTTTTTT. It is translated as CSASDATNEKLFF.

The CDR3 DNA reads as TGTGCCAGTAGTATTCAAGGGACAGGGATTTCAAACAATCAGCCCCAGCATTTT. Its protein product is CASSIQGTGISNNQPQHF. V and J are TRBV19 and TRBJ1-5, with 9 positions matching TRBD1. CDR1 and CDR2 (germline): LNHDA, SQIVND (reference sequence). The V and J ends lost 3 bases and 3 bases, in that order; junction bases with no gene match: 12. This CDR3 spans 18 amino acids. Variable domain in full (rest from reference TRBV19 and TRBJ1-5): DGGITQSPKYLFRKEGQNVTLSCEQNLNHDAMYWYRQDPGQGLRLIYYSQIVNDFQKGDIAEGYSVSREKKESFPLTVTSAQKNPTAFYLCASSIQGTGISNNQPQHFGDGTRLSIL.

The chain combines TRBV2 with TRBJ2-5; D remains ambiguous. The CDR3 is made up of 13 amino acids. Per germline, CDR1 SNHLY and CDR2 FYNNEI. Trimming took off 8 bases at V and 3 bases at J, with 13 bases between the two ends. Written as DNA, the CDR3 is TGTGCCAGCCAACCTGCTGGGGAAGAGACCCAGTACTTC. It encodes CASQPAGEETQYF.

The rearrangement links TRBV6-4 to TRBJ2-3; D is uncertain. The CDR3 loop spans 13 amino acids. Deletions cut 6 bases from V and 1 base from J, with 8 bases between. Germline CDR1 reads MRHNA; CDR2 reads SNTAGT. The CDR3 here is CASRGPGTDTQYF. The CDR3 DNA reads as TGTGCCAGCAGAGGACCCGGCACAGATACGCAGTATTTT.